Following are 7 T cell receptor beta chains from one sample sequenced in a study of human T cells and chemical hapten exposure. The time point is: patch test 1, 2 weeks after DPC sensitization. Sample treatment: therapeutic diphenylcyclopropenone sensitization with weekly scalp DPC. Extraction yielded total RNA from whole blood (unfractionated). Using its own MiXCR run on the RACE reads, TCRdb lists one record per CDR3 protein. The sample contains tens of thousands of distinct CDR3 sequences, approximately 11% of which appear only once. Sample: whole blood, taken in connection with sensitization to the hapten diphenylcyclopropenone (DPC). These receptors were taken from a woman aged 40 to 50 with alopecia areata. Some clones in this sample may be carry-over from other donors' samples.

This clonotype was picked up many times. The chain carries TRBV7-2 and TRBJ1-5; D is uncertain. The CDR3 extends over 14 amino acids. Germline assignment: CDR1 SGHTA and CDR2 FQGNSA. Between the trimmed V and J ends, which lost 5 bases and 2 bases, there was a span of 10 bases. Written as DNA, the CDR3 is TGTGCCAGCAGCGCAAAGTTCGGCAATCAGCCCCAGCATTTT. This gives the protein CASSAKFGNQPQHF.

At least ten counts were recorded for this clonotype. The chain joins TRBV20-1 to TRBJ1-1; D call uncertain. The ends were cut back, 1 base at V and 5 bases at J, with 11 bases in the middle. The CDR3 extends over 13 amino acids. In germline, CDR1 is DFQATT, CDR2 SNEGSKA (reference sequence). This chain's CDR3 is CSARGSEFTEAFF. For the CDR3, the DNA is TGCAGTGCTAGAGGATCCGAATTTACTGAAGCTTTCTTT.

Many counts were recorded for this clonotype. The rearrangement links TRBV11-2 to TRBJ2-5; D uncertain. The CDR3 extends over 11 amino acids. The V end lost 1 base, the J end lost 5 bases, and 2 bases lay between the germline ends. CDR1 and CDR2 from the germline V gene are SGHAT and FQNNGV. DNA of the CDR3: TGTGCCAGCAGCTTAGCGGAGACCCAGTACTTC. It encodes CASSLAETQYF.

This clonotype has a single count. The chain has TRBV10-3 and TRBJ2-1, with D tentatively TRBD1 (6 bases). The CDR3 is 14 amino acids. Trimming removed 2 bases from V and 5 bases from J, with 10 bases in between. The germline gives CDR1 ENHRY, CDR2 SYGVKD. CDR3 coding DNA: TGTGCCATCAGTGAGCCGTACAGGGACAATGAGCAGTTCTTC. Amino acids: CAISEPYRDNEQFF.

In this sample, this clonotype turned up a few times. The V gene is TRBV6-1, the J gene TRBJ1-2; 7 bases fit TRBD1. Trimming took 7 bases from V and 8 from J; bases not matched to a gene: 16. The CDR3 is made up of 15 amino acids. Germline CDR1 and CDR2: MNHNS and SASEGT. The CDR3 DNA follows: TGTGCCAGCATCCTGAACGGACAGGCCTTCTCCGGCTACACCTTC. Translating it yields CASILNGQAFSGYTF.

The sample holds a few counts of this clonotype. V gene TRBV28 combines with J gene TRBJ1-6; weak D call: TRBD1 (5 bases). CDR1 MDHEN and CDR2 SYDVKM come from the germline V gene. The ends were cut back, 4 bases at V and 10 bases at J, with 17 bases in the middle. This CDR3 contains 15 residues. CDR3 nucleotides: TGTGCCAGCAGTTCATCGGCGGGGGGTAGATCACCCCTCCACTTT. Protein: CASSSSAGGRSPLHF.

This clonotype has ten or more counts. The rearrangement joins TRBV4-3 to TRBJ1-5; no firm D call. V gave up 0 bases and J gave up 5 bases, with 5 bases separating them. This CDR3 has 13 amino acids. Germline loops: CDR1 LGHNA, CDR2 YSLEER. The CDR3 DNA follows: TGCGCCAGCAGCCAAGATTGGCATCAGCCCCAGCATTTT. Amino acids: CASSQDWHQPQHF.